A single sample gave rise to the 20 T cell receptor beta chains below, sequenced in a study of shared clonotypes between healthy human individuals. Measured with immunoSEQ multiplex PCR; TCRdb has only the in-frame clones, and not every one. This sample yields approximately 1.1 million clones, of which 75% to 80% are seen a single time; roughly 0.56% belongs to the top ten. The sequencing sample was made of memory CD4+ T cells from PBMCs. The subset was: CD45RA-negative fraction. Every receptor here comes from a man younger than 30 in good health. Some clones in this sample may be carry-over from other donors' samples.

With regard to this clone: Different DNA sequences within this sample yield the same CDR3. This chain joins TRBV30 and TRBJ2-7; a possible D gene is TRBD1 (6 bases). The length of the CDR3 is 13 residues. V was cut by 0 bases and J by 2 bases, with 8 bases left in between. Germline V gene data show CDR1 as GTSNPN and CDR2 as SVGIG (reference sequence). As DNA, the CDR3 is TGTGCCTGGAGTGTGGCAGGGGCCTACGAGCAGTACTTC. It is translated as CAWSVAGAYEQYF. Complete variable domain (other parts from reference TRBV30 and TRBJ2-7): SQTIHQWPATLVQPVGSPLSLECTVEGTSNPNLYWYRQAAGRGLQLLFYSVGIGQISSEVPQNLSASRPQDRQFILSSKKLLLSDSGFYLCAWSVAGAYEQYFGPGTRLTVT.

This clone came up once. The CDR3 DNA is TGTGCCAGCAGATCCGGGACAGGACTCGGAAGCACTGAAGCTTTCTTT. Its protein is CASRSGTGLGSTEAFF. This chain links TRBV5-8 with TRBJ1-1, with 8 bases lining up with TRBD1. Germline V gene lookup returns CDR1 SGHTS and CDR2 YDEGEE. The CDR3 sequence is 16 residues long. The V and J ends lost 5 bases and 4 bases, in that order; junction bases with no gene match: 13.

The V call is TRBV27, the J call TRBJ1-2; 7 bases line up with TRBD1. The CDR3 runs to 13 residues. The ends lost 4 bases at V and 6 bases at J; junction bases unmatched: 5. Looked up from germline, CDR1 is MNHEY and CDR2 is SMNVEV (reference sequence). Written as DNA, the CDR3 is TGTGCCAGCAGTTCGAGGGGGCTGAATGGCTACACCTTC. Protein product: CASSSRGLNGYTF.

In regard to this clone: The junction and the germline gene differ at one end; a read error may be behind it. This chain uses TRBV4-3 with TRBJ2-5, with D perhaps TRBD1 (5 bases). The germline gives CDR1 LGHNA, CDR2 YSLEER. The CDR3 sequence is 13 residues long. The CDR3 loop is CASSQDRQETQYF. In DNA, the CDR3 is TGCGCCAGCAGTCAAGACAGACAAGAGACCCAGTACTTC.

The J gene is TRBJ2-7, the V gene TRBV7-9; 7 positions agree with TRBD1. Trimming removed 5 bases from V and 9 bases from J; junction bases left unmatched: 4. CDR3 length: 11 amino acids. CDR1 is SEHNR and CDR2 is FQNEAQ in the germline V gene (reference sequence). The CDR3 protein is CASSPGTVQYF. The CDR3, as DNA: TGTGCCAGCAGCCCAGGGACAGTGCAGTACTTC.

In the case of this clone: Additional DNA sequences in this sample encode the identical CDR3. V usage is TRBV13 and J usage is TRBJ2-1; 9 bases align to TRBD1. The CDR3 extends over 15 amino acids. CDR1 and CDR2 from the germline V gene are PRHDT and FYEKMQ (reference sequence). Trimming took 5 bases from V and 6 from J; bases not matched to a gene: 8. CDR3 nucleotide sequence: TGTGCCAGCAGCCCAGGACAGGGGAGAGGCAATGAGCAGTTCTTC. This sequence encodes CASSPGQGRGNEQFF.

This clone was counted many times. V gene TRBV11-2 combines with J gene TRBJ2-7; TRBD2 aligns across 9 bases. J was trimmed by 4 bases and V by 5 bases; bases with no gene match: 0. Per germline, CDR1 SGHAT and CDR2 FQNNGV. The CDR3 spans 12 residues. The CDR3 loop reads CASSTSGYEQYF. CDR3 bases: TGTGCCAGCAGCACTAGCGGGTACGAGCAGTACTTC.

To note about this clone: The sample holds other DNA sequences that translate to the same CDR3. The chain has TRBV5-1 and TRBJ2-2, with a possible D match to TRBD2 (5 bases). V lost 0 bases, J lost 2 bases, and 11 bases lay in between. CDR1 is SGHRS, CDR2 YFSETQ, per germline. The CDR3 spans 16 residues. For the CDR3, the DNA is TGCGCCAGCAGCTTGGGCCTAGCCGCCAACACCGGGGAGCTGTTTTTT. Amino acid sequence: CASSLGLAANTGELFF.

The CDR3: CASSLAPTAYEQYF. Written as DNA, the CDR3 is TGCGCCAGCAGCTTGGCCCCCACAGCCTACGAGCAGTACTTC. The chain employs TRBV5-1 and TRBJ2-7; no firm D call. Trimming removed 0 bases from V and 2 bases from J, with 9 bases in between. The CDR3 loop spans 14 amino acids. The germline CDR1 and CDR2 sequences are SGHRS and YFSETQ. The variable domain in full, completed from reference TRBV5-1 and TRBJ2-7, reads KAGVTQTPRYLIKTRGQQVTLSCSPISGHRSVSWYQQTPGQGLQFLFEYFSETQRNKGNFPGRFSGRQFSNSRSEMNVSTLELGDSALYLCASSLAPTAYEQYFGPGTRLTVT.

This clone was seen just once. This chain uses TRBV15 with TRBJ2-5, with D tentatively TRBD1 (5 bases). CDR1 is LNHNV, CDR2 YYDKDF, per germline (reference sequence). V was clipped by 0 bases and J by 0 bases, with 8 bases between them. The CDR3 consists of 15 residues. The chain's CDR3 is CATSRDKGNQETQYF. The CDR3, as DNA: TGTGCCACCAGCAGAGATAAGGGGAACCAAGAGACCCAGTACTTC.

This chain joins TRBV5-3 and TRBJ2-1; 7 bases agree with TRBD1. TRBV5-3 is noted as an ORF with a role that remains uncertain. The CDR3 spans 13 residues. Trimming at V came to 10 bases and at J to 4 bases, leaving 8 bases not matched to a gene. The CDR3, as DNA: TGTGCCCCCCACGGCAGGGGGTACAATGAGCAGTTCTTC. This codes for CAPHGRGYNEQFF.

The chain joins TRBV6-5 to TRBJ2-2, with D possibly matching TRBD2 (6 bases). Germline loops: CDR1 MNHEY, CDR2 SVGAGI. Deletions cut 2 bases from V and 0 bases from J, with 10 bases between. This CDR3 region has 16 residues. The CDR3 nucleotides read TGTGCCAGCAGTTACGGTAGCGGATCGAACACCGGGGAGCTGTTTTTT. It translates to CASSYGSGSNTGELFF.

The chain has TRBV10-1 and TRBJ2-1; 12 bases agree with TRBD2. The CDR3 totals 14 residues. Germline-derived CDR1 and CDR2 are WNHNN and SYGVQD (reference sequence). V lost 2 bases, J lost 12 bases, and 5 bases stayed unmatched. The CDR3 here is CASSETSGRLRQFF. Here the CDR3 DNA reads TGCGCCAGCAGTGAGACTAGCGGGAGGCTAAGGCAGTTCTTC.

The chain carries TRBV4-3 and TRBJ1-1; D remains ambiguous. Trimming shortened V by 1 base and J by 6 bases, and 12 bases separated the two germline ends. CDR1 and CDR2 (germline): LGHNA, YSLEER. This CDR3 spans 14 amino acids. CDR3 sequence reads: CASSQVYESAEAFF. The CDR3 DNA reads TGCGCCAGCAGCCAAGTGTACGAGTCCGCTGAAGCTTTCTTT.

V and J are TRBV2 and TRBJ2-5; 7 bases align to TRBD1. Trimming cost V 5 bases and J 5 bases; bases outside gene matches: 5. CDR1 and CDR2 (germline): SNHLY, FYNNEI. This CDR3 has 13 amino acids. CDR3 sequence reads: CASSNRGGETQYF. The CDR3 DNA sequence: TGTGCCAGCAGTAACAGGGGCGGGGAGACCCAGTACTTC. Using reference TRBV2 and TRBJ2-5 for the parts outside the CDR3, the full variable domain is EPEVTQTPSHQVTQMGQEVILRCVPISNHLYFYWYRQILGQKVEFLVSFYNNEISEKSEIFDDQFSVERPDGSNFTLKIRSTKLEDSAMYFCASSNRGGETQYFGPGTRLLVL.

V is TRBV4-2 and J is TRBJ1-1, with a weak D call TRBD1 (6 bases). The CDR3 spans 15 residues. Looked up from germline, CDR1 is LGHNA and CDR2 is YNFKEQ. V was pared by 0 bases and J by 4 bases, with 12 bases between. CDR3 nucleotides: TGTGCCAGCAGCCAAGACGGTAACAGGGTCACTGAAGCTTTCTTT. Protein: CASSQDGNRVTEAFF.

This clone was seen ten or more times. The chain combines TRBV5-5 with TRBJ1-2; tentatively, D is TRBD1 (6 bases). The CDR3 contains 12 residues. Trimming left V 1 base short and J 6 bases short, with 7 bases between. Germline lookup yields CDR1 SGHKS and CDR2 YYEKEE (reference sequence). The CDR3 sequence is CASSLNRDGYTF. The CDR3 DNA follows: TGTGCCAGCAGCTTGAACAGGGATGGCTACACCTTC.

CDR3 nucleotides: TGCGCCAGCAGTCGAGGGGACCGGGACTCTGGGGCCAACGTCCTGACTTTC. It yields the protein CASSRGDRDSGANVLTF. The chain has TRBV23-1 and TRBJ2-6; D is perhaps TRBD1 or TRBD2 (5 bases each). TRBV23-1 is designated an ORF whose function remains uncertain. This CDR3 is 17 amino acids long. Trimming took off 4 bases at V and 0 bases at J, with 13 bases between the two ends.

The V gene is TRBV6-6, the J gene TRBJ1-4; the match to TRBD1 covers 9 bases. Per the germline V gene, CDR1 is MNHNY and CDR2 is SVGAGI (reference sequence). Unmatched junction bases numbered 4, after V lost 7 bases and J lost 1 base. CDR3 length equals 15 residues. The CDR3 loop reads CASKGQGGTNEKLFF. The CDR3 DNA sequence: TGTGCCAGCAAGGGACAGGGAGGAACTAATGAAAAACTGTTTTTT.

This chain uses TRBV2 with TRBJ1-3, with D maybe TRBD1 (5 bases). V was clipped by 5 bases and J by 4 bases, with 9 bases between them. The CDR3 covers 13 residues. The V gene's germline CDR1 is SNHLY and CDR2 FYNNEI. The CDR3 sequence is CASSRDRGNTIYF. In DNA form, the CDR3 reads TGTGCCAGCAGTCGGGACCGCGGAAACACCATATATTTT.